This T cell receptor beta chain was sequenced for a study of blood T cell repertoires in COVID-19. Study details: Sources were T cells, B-cell-depleted T cells, or PBMCs; the material itself was cDNA or gDNA.

Per the original data handling: How many nucleated cells were present was estimated from reference gene primer amplification. TCRdb's table, derived via immunoSEQ multiplex PCR, lists solely in-frame clones and lacks some. V and J calls and clone size are given by that table; D and trimming were obtained from the DNA. The sample has roughly 200,000 clones, around 90% seen once. The CDR3 has 15 residues. Per the germline V gene, CDR1 is MGHRA and CDR2 is YSYEKL. Trimming removed 1 base at V and 4 bases at J, with 13 bases between. The sequenced sample was peripheral blood. This TCR derives from a man aged 40-49 years with acute or convalescent COVID-19. The chain has TRBV4-1 and TRBJ1-2; D might be TRBD1 (5 bases). CDR3 sequence (DNA): TGCGCCAGCAGCCAAGGGGGGGGGACCTCCTATGGCTACACCTTC. Its translation is CASSQGGGTSYGYTF.